This is a list of T cell receptor beta chains from one sample in a study of blood T cell repertoires in COVID-19. Here immunoSEQ multiplex PCR was the method, and the copy in TCRdb shows in-frame clones only, minus some. The repertoire consists of about 100,000 clones, with approximately 86% occurring once and the leading ten covering under 15%. Material: peripheral blood. These receptors were taken from a man in his fifties with active or convalescent COVID-19. CDR3s include the opening cysteine and the closing phenylalanine or tryptophan. Each record gives: D gene, clone size, J gene, V gene, CDR3 DNA, CDR3 protein. The D gene is left open where the match is weak. Not every row has a clone size; where given, it reads once, few, many or a size class.

D gene: -
clone size: -
J gene: TRBJ1-2
V gene: TRBV10-3
CDR3 DNA: TGTGCCATCAGTGGGACAGTTAACTATGGCTACACCTTC
CDR3 protein: CAISGTVNYGYTF

D gene: TRBD1
clone size: -
J gene: TRBJ1-2
V gene: TRBV19
CDR3 DNA: TGTGCCAGTAGTATAAAGATCGGGACAGGGGGAGAACACTATGGCTACACCTTC
CDR3 protein: CASSIKIGTGGEHYGYTF

D gene: -
clone size: -
J gene: TRBJ2-7
V gene: TRBV5-4
CDR3 DNA: TGTGCCAGCAGCTTACAAGGGAGCTCCTACGAGCAGTACTTC
CDR3 protein: CASSLQGSSYEQYF

D gene: TRBD1
clone size: once
J gene: TRBJ2-2
V gene: TRBV29-1
CDR3 DNA: TGCAGCGTCCGACAGGGCTTAACCGGGGAGCTGTTTTTT
CDR3 protein: CSVRQGLTGELFF

D gene: -
clone size: -
J gene: TRBJ2-7
V gene: TRBV11-3
CDR3 DNA: TGTGCCAGCAGCTTCCCTCAGATCGTCTACGAGCAGTACTTC
CDR3 protein: CASSFPQIVYEQYF

D gene: TRBD1
clone size: once
J gene: TRBJ2-5
V gene: TRBV3-1/TRBV3-2
CDR3 DNA: TGTGCCAGCAGCCAAGAATTAGCCCTTGACAGGGGAAAAGAAGAGACCCAGTACTTC
CDR3 protein: CASSQELALDRGKEETQYF

D gene: -
clone size: -
J gene: TRBJ1-3
V gene: TRBV19
CDR3 DNA: TGTGCCAGTAGACAGGGTGGCGGAAACACCATATATTTT
CDR3 protein: CASRQGGGNTIYF

D gene: TRBD2
clone size: -
J gene: TRBJ2-3
V gene: TRBV19
CDR3 DNA: TGTGCCAGTAGTATTACGGCGGGAGGGAGAGCAGATACGCAGTATTTT
CDR3 protein: CASSITAGGRADTQYF

D gene: -
clone size: -
J gene: TRBJ1-1
V gene: TRBV2
CDR3 DNA: TGTGCCAGCACAGAGAGCCTAACAGGGTCGAATCCTGAAGCTTTCTTT
CDR3 protein: CASTESLTGSNPEAFF

D gene: TRBD1
clone size: -
J gene: TRBJ2-1
V gene: TRBV7-2
CDR3 DNA: TGTGCCAGCAGCTTAGTAGTGGGACAGGGGTTAGGGAACGAGTTCTTC
CDR3 protein: CASSLVVGQGLGNEFF

D gene: TRBD1
clone size: -
J gene: TRBJ2-2
V gene: TRBV5-1
CDR3 DNA: TGCGCCAGCGGGACAGGGAACACCGGGGAGCTGTTTTTT
CDR3 protein: CASGTGNTGELFF

D gene: -
clone size: -
J gene: TRBJ2-7
V gene: TRBV10-2
CDR3 DNA: TGCGCCAGCAGTGGTGGCCGGGAGATTCCCTACGAGCAGTACTTC
CDR3 protein: CASSGGREIPYEQYF

D gene: -
clone size: -
J gene: TRBJ2-1
V gene: TRBV9
CDR3 DNA: TGTGCCAGCAGCGCGGGGGTCAGGGTCAATGAGCAGTTCTTC
CDR3 protein: CASSAGVRVNEQFF

D gene: TRBD1
clone size: -
J gene: TRBJ1-4
V gene: TRBV30
CDR3 DNA: TGTGCCTGGAGTGTCAAAGGGACAGGGGATGAAAAACTGTTTTTT
CDR3 protein: CAWSVKGTGDEKLFF

D gene: -
clone size: -
J gene: TRBJ1-1
V gene: TRBV5-1
CDR3 DNA: TGCGCCAGCAGCCCCAGGGGTGAAACTGAAGCTTTCTTT
CDR3 protein: CASSPRGETEAFF

D gene: -
clone size: once
J gene: TRBJ1-2
V gene: TRBV29-1
CDR3 DNA: TGCAGCGTTGAAGTGACCGGGTTCGGCTATGGCTACACCTTC
CDR3 protein: CSVEVTGFGYGYTF

D gene: -
clone size: -
J gene: TRBJ2-2
V gene: TRBV11-2
CDR3 DNA: TGTGCCAGCAGCTTAGGCTACGATTACAACACCGGGGAGCTGTTTTTT
CDR3 protein: CASSLGYDYNTGELFF

D gene: -
clone size: -
J gene: TRBJ2-5
V gene: TRBV29-1
CDR3 DNA: TGCAGCGTTGCAAGGGGCGTGGAGACCCAGTACTTC
CDR3 protein: CSVARGVETQYF

D gene: TRBD1
clone size: -
J gene: TRBJ2-5
V gene: TRBV6-5
CDR3 DNA: TGTGCCAGCAAGTCGGGAAGGGGGCGAGAGACCCAGTACTTC
CDR3 protein: CASKSGRGRETQYF

D gene: TRBD1
clone size: -
J gene: TRBJ2-7
V gene: TRBV11-2
CDR3 DNA: TGTGCCAGCAGCTTAGCAGGGGGAACGACCTACGAGCAGTACTTC
CDR3 protein: CASSLAGGTTYEQYF

D gene: -
clone size: -
J gene: TRBJ2-2
V gene: TRBV24-1
CDR3 DNA: TGTGCCACCAGTGAAACTAGCTCCCGGGAGCTGTTTTTT
CDR3 protein: CATSETSSRELFF

D gene: TRBD1
clone size: -
J gene: TRBJ2-2
V gene: TRBV19
CDR3 DNA: TGTGCCAGTAGTCTGCTACAGGGGGCGAACACCGGGGAGCTGTTTTTT
CDR3 protein: CASSLLQGANTGELFF

D gene: -
clone size: -
J gene: TRBJ2-7
V gene: TRBV27
CDR3 DNA: TGTGCCAGCAGTCCCTCCGGCCGGGTCAAAAAGGCCTACGAGCAGTACTTC
CDR3 protein: CASSPSGRVKKAYEQYF

D gene: -
clone size: -
J gene: TRBJ2-1
V gene: TRBV14
CDR3 DNA: TGTGCCAGCAGCCAAGTAGGGGGTCGGGACTACAATGAGCAGTTCTTC
CDR3 protein: CASSQVGGRDYNEQFF

D gene: TRBD1
clone size: -
J gene: TRBJ2-7
V gene: TRBV19
CDR3 DNA: TGTGCCAGTAGAATGGGACAGGGGATCTACGAGCAGTACTTC
CDR3 protein: CASRMGQGIYEQYF

D gene: -
clone size: -
J gene: TRBJ2-7
V gene: TRBV11-3
CDR3 DNA: TGTGCCAGCAGCTTAAGGGGGGAGCAGTACTTC
CDR3 protein: CASSLRGEQYF

D gene: TRBD1
clone size: once
J gene: TRBJ2-7
V gene: TRBV19
CDR3 DNA: TGTGCCAGTAGTTCAATTGGGACAGGGAACGACGAGCAGTACTTC
CDR3 protein: CASSSIGTGNDEQYF

D gene: -
clone size: -
J gene: TRBJ1-6
V gene: TRBV10-1
CDR3 DNA: TGCGCCAGCAGTGGAGGCAGGGATAATTCACCCCTCCACTTT
CDR3 protein: CASSGGRDNSPLHF

D gene: TRBD1
clone size: -
J gene: TRBJ2-2
V gene: TRBV7-3
CDR3 DNA: TGTGCCAGCAGCTCGAGCTCCGGGACAGGGAACACCGGGGAGCTGTTTTTT
CDR3 protein: CASSSSSGTGNTGELFF

D gene: -
clone size: -
J gene: TRBJ2-4
V gene: TRBV5-4
CDR3 DNA: TGTGCCAGCAGCCCCCGGCGGGCCGGGGAAAACATTCAGTACTTC
CDR3 protein: CASSPRRAGENIQYF

D gene: TRBD2
clone size: -
J gene: TRBJ2-1
V gene: TRBV5-1
CDR3 DNA: TGCGCCAGCAGCCTGACTAGCGGGGTGGGCAATGAGCAGTTCTTC
CDR3 protein: CASSLTSGVGNEQFF

D gene: TRBD2
clone size: -
J gene: TRBJ2-5
V gene: TRBV6-5
CDR3 DNA: TGTGCCAGCAGTTGGACGACTAGCGGGATGGAGACCCAGTACTTC
CDR3 protein: CASSWTTSGMETQYF